The clone carrying this T cell receptor beta chain was recorded at least ten times. No antigen is known for it. Unique molecular identifiers were incorporated into the prepared TCRbeta library. TCRdb redid the calling of the PCR reads with MiXCR, one entry per CDR3 protein. The sample has around 300,000 distinct CDR3 sequences, roughly 12% seen once. This entry belongs to a study of T-cell reconstitution after alpha-beta-depleted transplantation in children. Study-wide results and caveats: By one year post-transplant, T-cell counts and diversity largely arose from T cells that were newly produced. Alpha-beta T cells about two months after transplant reportedly derived from several hundred expanded graft clones.

The CDR3 spans 11 residues. Looked up from germline, CDR1 is DFQATT and CDR2 is SNEGSKA (reference sequence). V dropped 5 bases and J dropped 8 bases, with 7 bases sitting between them. This chain uses TRBV20-1 with TRBJ1-6; D uncertain. Material: peripheral blood, obtained 180 days after TCRalphabeta/CD19-depleted stem cell transplant. This receptor was taken from a male patient between 2 and 15 years old who had a stem cell transplant for chronic granulomatous disease, so the T cells may come from the graft donor. CDR3 bases: TGCAGTGCTCGTCGGGATTCACCCCTCCACTTT. Its protein product is CSARRDSPLHF.